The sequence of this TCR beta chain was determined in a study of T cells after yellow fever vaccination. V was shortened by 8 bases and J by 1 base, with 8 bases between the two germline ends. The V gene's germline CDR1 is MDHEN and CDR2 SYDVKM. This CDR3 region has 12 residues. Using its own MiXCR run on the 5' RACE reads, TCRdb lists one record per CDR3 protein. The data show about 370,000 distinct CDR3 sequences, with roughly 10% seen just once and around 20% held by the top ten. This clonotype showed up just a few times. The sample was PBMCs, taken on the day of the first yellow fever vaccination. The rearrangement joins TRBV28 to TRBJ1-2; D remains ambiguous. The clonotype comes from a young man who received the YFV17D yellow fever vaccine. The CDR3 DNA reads TGTGCCAGCCTTGACCGTAACTATGGCTACACCTTC. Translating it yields CASLDRNYGYTF.